One sample yielded the 32 T cell receptor beta chains listed below, sequenced in a study of OX40 agonist ivuxolimab in advanced cancers. Measured with immunoSEQ multiplex PCR; TCRdb has only the in-frame clones, and not every one. The sample yields 45,000 to 65,000 clones, 87% seen once. The sample here was CD4+ or CD8+ T cells sorted from blood, taken in a trial of the OX40 agonist ivuxolimab. The receptors come from an adult with an advanced solid tumor such as melanoma, head and neck, liver or kidney cancer.

The rearrangement links TRBV5-5 to TRBJ1-3; 9 bases match TRBD1. Germline CDR1 is SGHKS and CDR2 is YYEKEE (reference sequence). This CDR3 is built from 15 residues. Losses at the gene ends were 0 bases for V and 4 bases for J; bases not matched to a gene: 2. The CDR3 nucleotides read TGTGCCAGCAGCTTGGGACAGGGGGGCGGAAACACCATATATTTT. Residues: CASSLGQGGGNTIYF.

The chain has TRBV29-1 and TRBJ2-7; possibly TRBD1 for D (6 bases). The CDR3 has 13 amino acids. Germline CDR1 is SQVTM and CDR2 is ANQGSEA. The germline V and J ends were trimmed by 4 bases and 7 bases, with 17 bases remaining between them. The CDR3 is CSVVDRGTKEQYV. CDR3 DNA sequence: TGCAGCGTTGTGGACAGAGGTACGAAAGAGCAGTACGTC.

This chain uses TRBV5-1 with TRBJ1-2; D possibly corresponds to TRBD1 (6 bases). CDR1 is SGHRS and CDR2 is YFSETQ in the germline V gene. V dropped 4 bases and J dropped 3 bases, with 16 bases sitting between them. This CDR3 comprises 15 residues. The CDR3 here is CASSQGGGAHYGYTF. The CDR3 region has the DNA TGCGCCAGCAGCCAAGGAGGGGGGGCCCACTATGGCTACACCTTC.

This chain joins TRBV5-4 and TRBJ2-1, with 8 positions matching TRBD2. CDR1 is SGHNT and CDR2 is YYREEE in the germline V gene (reference sequence). The CDR3 totals 15 residues. V trimming: 2 bases; J trimming: 10 bases; junction bases outside the gene matches: 11. CDR3 amino acids: CASSFPRPGGGEQFF. The CDR3 DNA reads as TGTGCCAGCAGCTTCCCCCGGCCGGGAGGGGGGGAGCAGTTCTTC.

The genes are TRBV7-6 and TRBJ2-1; 7 bases match TRBD2. This CDR3 has 16 residues. Germline trimming cut 5 bases from V and 4 bases from J; bases unmatched to any gene: 11. CDR1 is SGHVS, CDR2 FNYEAQ, per germline. Written as DNA, the CDR3 is TGTGCCAGCAGCGCCCTCGGGGCGGGAGCTTACAATGAGCAGTTCTTC. Protein product: CASSALGAGAYNEQFF. Together with reference TRBV7-6 and TRBJ2-1, the CDR3 gives the full variable domain: GAGVSQSPRYKVTKRGQDVALRCDPISGHVSLYWYRQALGQGPEFLTYFNYEAQQDKSGLPNDRFSAERPEGSISTLTIQRTEQRDSAMYRCASSALGAGAYNEQFFGPGTRLTVL.

This chain uses TRBV7-2 with TRBJ2-2; D not resolved. The CDR3 has 16 residues. Germline CDR1 SGHTA, CDR2 FQGNSA. Trimming cost V 1 base and J 4 bases, with 13 bases left between them. DNA for the CDR3: TGTGCCAGCAGCTTAGGCATTAGCATAGCCACCGGGGAGCTGTTTTTT. This encodes CASSLGISIATGELFF. The variable domain in full, with the rest retrieved from reference TRBV7-2 and TRBJ2-2, is GAGVSQSPSNKVTEKGKDVELRCDPISGHTALYWYRQSLGQGLEFLIYFQGNSAPDKSGLPSDRFSAERTGGSVSTLTIQRTQQEDSAVYLCASSLGISIATGELFFGEGSRLTVL.

The CDR3 DNA reads TGTGCCAGCAGCTTAACCGGGACGGACACAGATACGCAGTATTTT. As protein: CASSLTGTDTDTQYF. The V and J genes are TRBV11-3 and TRBJ2-3; either TRBD1 or TRBD2 may supply D (5 bases each). V was trimmed by 2 bases and J by 2 bases, leaving 11 bases between them. CDR1 and CDR2 (germline): SGHNT, YENEEA. The CDR3 sequence is 15 residues long.

In DNA form, the CDR3 reads TGTGCCAGCAGTTTACGACTAGCGGCCTTCTCCTACAATGAGCAGTTCTTC. Its translation is CASSLRLAAFSYNEQFF. This chain joins TRBV27 and TRBJ2-1, with TRBD2 identical over 9 bases. Per the germline V gene, CDR1 is MNHEY and CDR2 is SMNVEV (reference sequence). V was clipped by 2 bases and J by 0 bases; unmatched bases: 5. The CDR3 sequence is 17 residues long.

The chain uses TRBV6-1 and TRBJ2-2, with 7 positions matching TRBD2. Germline loops: CDR1 MNHNS, CDR2 SASEGT. CDR3 length: 16 amino acids. Germline trimming cut 1 base from V and 1 base from J; bases unmatched to any gene: 3. CDR3 residues: CASSEGLARNTGELFF. The CDR3 bases are TGTGCCAGCAGTGAAGGACTAGCCAGGAACACCGGGGAGCTGTTTTTT.

The genes are TRBV5-1 and TRBJ2-7, with TRBD2 identical over 7 bases. The CDR3 loop spans 13 amino acids. The germline CDR1 and CDR2 sequences are SGHRS and YFSETQ. Trimming cost V 4 bases and J 4 bases; bases outside gene matches: 5. CDR3 residues: CASSAGEGYEQYV. DNA of the CDR3: TGCGCCAGCAGCGCGGGGGAGGGGTACGAGCAGTACGTC.

This chain links TRBV5-5 with TRBJ2-7; D ambiguous. Deletions cut 5 bases from V and 2 bases from J, with 14 bases between. The CDR3 is 14 amino acids. Germline loops: CDR1 SGHKS, CDR2 YYEKEE (reference sequence). CDR3 residues: CASSRLLLTYEQYV. The DNA for the CDR3 is TGTGCCAGCAGTAGGCTTCTCCTCACCTACGAGCAGTACGTC.

This clone was observed a single time. The chain couples TRBV7-2 to TRBJ2-2; TRBD1 matches 12 bases. After removal of 2 bases from V and 7 bases from J, the junction contained 5 bases not matched to a gene. This CDR3 is 16 amino acids long. Per germline, CDR1 SGHTA and CDR2 FQGNSA. DNA of the CDR3: TGTGCCAGCAGCTTAATGGGACAGGGGGCGTGCGGGGAGCTGTTTTTT. Translation gives CASSLMGQGACGELFF.

The chain employs TRBV5-6 and TRBJ1-5; D may be TRBD1 (6 bases). The CDR3 is made up of 14 amino acids. V lost 6 bases and J lost 2, with 12 bases in between. Germline V lookup: CDR1 SGHDT, CDR2 YYEEEE. The CDR3 reads CASTQGIRNQPQHF. DNA for the CDR3: TGTGCCAGCACACAGGGAATTCGCAATCAGCCCCAGCATTTT.

The chain couples TRBV6-6 to TRBJ2-2; no clear D gene. The CDR3 runs 14 residues. Germline-derived CDR1 and CDR2 are MNHNY and SVGAGI (reference sequence). V was cut by 0 bases and J by 1 base, with 3 bases left in between. CDR3 loop: CASSYSQNTGELFF. DNA for the CDR3: TGTGCCAGCAGTTACTCCCAGAACACCGGGGAGCTGTTTTTT.

The count of this clone is one. The V gene is TRBV9, the J gene TRBJ2-3; D ambiguous. Germline V gives CDR1 SGDLS, CDR2 YYNGEE. The V end lost 0 bases, the J end lost 4 bases, and 6 bases lay between the germline ends. CDR3 size: 13 residues. DNA for the CDR3: TGTGCCAGCAGCGTAGGGTTTTCAGATACGCAGTATTTT. Protein: CASSVGFSDTQYF. The whole variable domain, filled in from reference TRBV9 and TRBJ2-3, reads DSGVTQTPKHLITATGQRVTLRCSPRSGDLSVYWYQQSLDQGLQFLIQYYNGEERAKGNILERFSAQQFPDLHSELNLSSLELGDSALYFCASSVGFSDTQYFGPGTRLTVL.

This clone was recorded once. V and J are TRBV6-1 and TRBJ1-5; D possibly corresponds to TRBD1 (5 bases). V was pared by 7 bases and J by 2 bases, with 9 bases between. The CDR3 has 13 residues. From germline, CDR1 is MNHNS and CDR2 SASEGT. The CDR3 nucleotides are TGTGCCAGCAACTCCAGGGGCAATCAGCCCCAGCATTTT. It translates to CASNSRGNQPQHF.

This chain links TRBV6-1 with TRBJ1-3; 9 nucleotides agree with TRBD1. CDR3 length: 14 amino acids. V shed 10 bases and J 1 base; nucleotides not matched to a gene: 5. Looked up from germline, CDR1 is MNHNS and CDR2 is SASEGT. CDR3 DNA sequence: TGTGCCACCGGGACAGGGTATTCTGGAAACACCATATATTTT. This translates into CATGTGYSGNTIYF.

The count of this clone is one. The J gene is TRBJ2-5, the V gene TRBV28; D is possibly TRBD2 (6 bases). Germline V lookup: CDR1 MDHEN, CDR2 SYDVKM. The ends were cut back, 5 bases at V and 4 bases at J, with 11 bases in the middle. This CDR3 has 13 amino acids. In DNA form, the CDR3 reads TGTGCCAGCAGTCGCGGGATAACAGAGACCCAGTACTTC. Its protein product is CASSRGITETQYF.

CDR3 in DNA: TGTGCCAGCAGCCCTTCGGGGGGAGATACGCAGTATTTT. Amino acid sequence: CASSPSGGDTQYF. This chain uses TRBV5-4 with TRBJ2-3; TRBD2 matches 7 bases. The length of the CDR3 is 13 residues. V shed 4 bases and J 5 bases; nucleotides not matched to a gene: 4. In germline, CDR1 is SGHNT, CDR2 YYREEE (reference sequence).

This clone is labeled medium-sized. The chain is built from TRBV6-5 and TRBJ1-1; the D gene is possibly TRBD1 (5 bases). V dropped 6 bases and J dropped 5 bases, with 19 bases sitting between them. The CDR3 spans 15 residues. Germline values: CDR1 MNHEY, CDR2 SVGAGI. The DNA for the CDR3 is TGTGCCAGCAGCTCCCGGGAGGGGCAGCGGACTGAAGCTTTCTTT. This sequence encodes CASSSREGQRTEAFF.

The chain employs TRBV19 and TRBJ2-7; TRBD2 agrees at 15 bases. CDR3 length: 17 amino acids. From germline, CDR1 is LNHDA and CDR2 SQIVND (reference sequence). V lost 3 bases, J lost 2 bases, and 5 bases stayed unmatched. CDR3 in DNA: TGTGCCAGTAGTATGGGGACTAGCGGGAGGCTCACCTACGAGCAGTACTTC. Amino acid sequence: CASSMGTSGRLTYEQYF.

The V call is TRBV6-4, the J call TRBJ2-2; the D is unclear. V was cut by 3 bases and J by 4 bases, with 12 bases left in between. The CDR3 spans 15 residues. Looked up from germline, CDR1 is MRHNA and CDR2 is SNTAGT. CDR3 loop: CASSEMGTLTGELFF. The CDR3, as DNA: TGTGCCAGCAGTGAAATGGGCACCCTCACCGGGGAGCTGTTTTTT.

The chain is built from TRBV10-3 and TRBJ1-5; possibly TRBD1 for D (5 bases). The CDR3 loop spans 15 amino acids. Germline values: CDR1 ENHRY, CDR2 SYGVKD. V lost 4 bases, J lost 4 bases, and 14 bases lay in between. CDR3 residues: CAISGGNERNQPQHF. CDR3 bases: TGTGCCATCAGTGGGGGCAACGAGAGGAATCAGCCCCAGCATTTT.

The gene calls are TRBV2 and TRBJ1-5; 9 bases are shared with TRBD1. The CDR3 totals 14 residues. The V segment lost 6 bases and the J segment 4 bases; nucleotides outside the gene matches: 4. Germline lookup yields CDR1 SNHLY and CDR2 FYNNEI. The CDR3 DNA reads TGTGCCAGCAGCGGGACAGGGCTAAATCAGCCCCAGCATTTT. Its translation is CASSGTGLNQPQHF.

The chain links TRBV5-1 to TRBJ2-7; D call uncertain. Trimming pared 0 bases from V and 6 bases from J, leaving 10 bases between. Per germline, CDR1 SGHRS and CDR2 YFSETQ. The CDR3 is 13 amino acids. The CDR3 DNA reads as TGCGCCAGCAGCTTGGAGGCAGAAGCCGAGCAGTACTTC. It translates to CASSLEAEAEQYF.

The chain is built from TRBV11-2 and TRBJ2-5, with D perhaps matching TRBD1 (6 bases). The germline V gene encodes CDR1 SGHAT and CDR2 FQNNGV. V was cut by 5 bases and J by 5 bases, with 12 bases left in between. The CDR3 is 13 residues long. The CDR3 region has the DNA TGTGCCAGCAGCCAGGGGTATGGGGAGACCCAGTACTTC. Translated: CASSQGYGETQYF. Full variable domain (outside the CDR3, taken from reference TRBV11-2 and TRBJ2-5): EAGVAQSPRYKIIEKRQSVAFWCNPISGHATLYWYQQILGQGPKLLIQFQNNGVVDDSQLPKDRFSAERLKGVDSTLKIQPAKLEDSAVYLCASSQGYGETQYFGPGTRLLVL.

This rearrangement joins TRBV6-5 to TRBJ1-1, with 8 nucleotides matching TRBD1. Germline V lookup: CDR1 MNHEY, CDR2 SVGAGI. The V and J ends lost 5 bases and 0 bases, in that order; junction bases with no gene match: 5. The CDR3 loop spans 15 amino acids. The chain's CDR3 is CASSHNRGMNTEAFF. The CDR3 nucleotides are TGTGCCAGCAGTCACAACAGGGGGATGAACACTGAAGCTTTCTTT.

V and J are TRBV19 and TRBJ1-5; D not resolved. CDR1 and CDR2 from the germline V gene are LNHDA and SQIVND (reference sequence). The CDR3 has 15 amino acids. V lost 3 bases and J 0 bases, leaving 9 bases between the germline ends. In DNA, the CDR3 is TGTGCCAGTAGTATTACTGCCGGTAGCAATCAGCCCCAGCATTTT. This sequence encodes CASSITAGSNQPQHF.

This clone appeared a few times. The V and J genes are TRBV6-5 and TRBJ1-2; 7 nucleotides align to TRBD1. The CDR3 runs to 15 residues. Germline V gene sequence: CDR1 MNHEY, CDR2 SVGAGI. After removal of 2 bases from V and 9 bases from J, the junction contained 12 bases not matched to a gene. CDR3 loop: CASSYTQGLDRRYTF. DNA of the CDR3: TGTGCCAGCAGTTACACACAGGGGCTGGATAGGCGCTACACCTTC.

V is TRBV5-1 and J is TRBJ1-3, with TRBD1 identical over 9 bases. The junction had 16 bases not matched to a gene; V was cut back by 4 bases and J by 2 bases. The CDR3 contains 19 residues. CDR1 is SGHRS and CDR2 is YFSETQ in the germline V gene. CDR3 amino acids: CASSPTPGQGINTGNTIYF. As DNA, the CDR3 is TGCGCCAGCAGCCCGACCCCTGGACAGGGGATTAATACTGGAAACACCATATATTTT.

This clone has a single count. The V and J genes are TRBV23-1 and TRBJ1-5, with 12 bases aligning to TRBD1. TRBV23-1 is an ORF, with its function uncertain. The CDR3 contains 17 residues. Trimming at V came to 2 bases and at J to 2 bases, leaving 4 bases not matched to a gene. CDR3 bases: TGCGCCAGCAGTCAACGGGACAGGGGGCGAGGCAATCAGCCCCAGCATTTT. Translation: CASSQRDRGRGNQPQHF.

This clone was seen only once. The chain carries TRBV11-2 and TRBJ2-7, with TRBD1 as a possible D gene (6 bases). The germline V gene has CDR1 SGHAT and CDR2 FQNNGV. V was pared by 5 bases and J by 7 bases, with 18 bases between. This CDR3 is built from 14 residues. The CDR3 nucleotides are TGTGCCAGCAGCCGTACCTCCCAGGGGAGTGAGCAGTACGTC. Its translation: CASSRTSQGSEQYV.